The present TCR beta chain was sequenced within a study of blood T cell repertoires in COVID-19. Background on the study: Material from acute and convalescent COVID-19 was sourced from the United States, Italy and Spain. PBMCs, B-cell-depleted T cells, or T cells provided the cDNA or gDNA that made up the material.

In the study's own analysis: Reference gene primer amplification yielded estimated nucleated cell counts. The assay was immunoSEQ multiplex PCR, and TCRdb's table has in-frame clones only and misses some. Clonal size and the V and J genes are those of that table, whereas D and trimming came from the DNA. The table has 85,000 to 130,000 clones, roughly four fifths seen once; the top ten hold 4% to 5.5%. Trimming pared 5 bases from V and 6 bases from J, leaving 13 bases between. Germline V gene lookup returns CDR1 MDHEN and CDR2 SYDVKM. The CDR3 loop spans 13 amino acids. The chain combines TRBV28 with TRBJ1-2; tentatively, D is TRBD1 (5 bases). The sequence was collected from a man aged 60 to 75 with acute or convalescent COVID-19. The sequenced sample was peripheral blood. CDR3 coding DNA: TGTGCCAGCAGTCCCGGGGGTAAGAATGGCTACACCTTC. It specifies CASSPGGKNGYTF.